This T cell receptor (beta chain) was sequenced during a study of type 1 regulatory T cells. As for the study in general: T-allo10 is a Tr1-enriched, alloantigen-specific CD4 T cell product made in vitro.

MiXCR was run by TCRdb on the reads, yielding one entry per CDR3 protein. The sample has approximately 97,000 distinct CDR3 sequences, roughly 28% seen once. Sample: CD4+ T cells, either the whole sample or a sorted fraction (not recorded which). This TCR came from a human donor in good health.

The CDR3, as DNA: TGTGCCAGCAGCGCACGGACTAGCGGGAGCGGAGAGCAGTTCTTC. It yields the protein CASSARTSGSGEQFF. The rearrangement links TRBV7-9 to TRBJ2-1; 13 bases align to TRBD2. The CDR3 consists of 15 residues. Trimming took 5 bases from V and 10 from J; bases not matched to a gene: 8. Germline V lookup: CDR1 SEHNR, CDR2 FQNEAQ (reference sequence).